The entry below gives a single T cell receptor (beta chain) sequence along with its context. The antigen it recognizes is unknown. Base qualities are not at hand, and no much larger clone is one base apart. TCR beta libraries were generated from genomic DNA with the immunoSEQ kit, following the manufacturer's recommendations. To prepare the libraries, a first multiplex PCR with proprietary primers was run, followed by a second PCR that added unique barcodes, and a bead cleanup was done after each round. A positive control reaction and a negative control reaction, both provided in the kit, were run with every batch of samples. The final libraries were assessed on an Agilent 4200 TapeStation D1000 ScreenTape, pooled by volume, and quantified by qPCR. Sequencing ran on an Illumina NextSeq500 with a MidOutput 150-cycle cartridge, using 156 Read1 and 15 Index1 cycles with kit custom primers. The pooled library was loaded at 0.8 to 1 pM with a roughly 22% PhiX control spike-in. For the original study's pipeline: The vendor-processed data were analyzed in R, and a clonotype was defined as all T cells that share the same CDR3 nucleotide sequence. In the clone abundance analyses, frequencies in each sample were normalized to that sample's 10,000 most abundant clones. Before analysis, public T cell clones were removed, and these numbered fewer than six per sample on average. ImmunoMap was used for dominant motif analysis with the PAM10 matrix, a gap penalty of 30, and a homology threshold of 0.3, and any motif reaching a cumulative frequency of at least 0.01 was considered dominant. Held by TCRdb, this immuneACCESS table contains in-frame sequences only and omits some clones. Under half of the omission traces to an unresolved V gene where checked; the cause of the rest is unknown. V, J and clone size are taken as reported in that table, and D and trimming were inferred from the DNA itself. The sample data list some 8,800 clones, and 55% to 65% of these were observed just once. The top ten hold around 21% of the sample.

The data were taken from a study of radiation and T cells in renal cell carcinoma (dated by TCRdb to 2020 to 2022). For the wider study: A total of approximately 53 samples underwent TCR beta sequencing, made up of approximately 26 tumors and about 27 peripheral blood samples. Across all 50 or so samples, several million unique CDR3 nucleotide sequences, encoding 2,658,974 unique CDR3 amino acid sequences, were identified. What the work shows at the level of the full study, not this receptor alone: Compared with control tumors, irradiated tumors had a greater number of dominant CDR3 motifs, and those motifs took up a bigger portion of the repertoire. Only small tumor regions of 0.95 to 1 g were available, so intratumoral heterogeneity was not captured. The single-armed trial design could not address effects of radiation dose or scheduling on the TCR repertoire. Higher TCR clonality was observed in irradiated tumors than in controls, with an average of around 54% of the repertoire accounted for by the top 100 clonotypes, compared with 43% in nephrectomy-only tumors.

Ends trimmed: V by 6 bases, J by 1 base; bases unmatched to a gene: 4. The CDR3 sequence holds 13 residues, the cysteine and phenylalanine included. Solely the CDR3 DNA is kept, with 39 bases framed from the first base. The germline V gene gives CDR1 as SQVTM and CDR2 as ANQGSEA. Explained via the paper, the time point label denotes: tumor resected at nephrectomy. Read against the paper, the sample's treatment or condition label means: treatment-naive control, cytoreductive nephrectomy. For controls, tumors were taken from treatment-naive renal cell carcinoma patients who had cytoreductive nephrectomy with no radiation beforehand. Every patient's renal cell carcinoma showed clear cell pathology. The control tumors sequenced for TCR were resected between about 2011 and 2015 from about a dozen males and several females whose median age was roughly 57 years (range roughly 40 to 85). Tumors were mechanically dissociated, digested with collagenase/hyaluronidase at 37 °C, processed in gentleMACS C tubes, and stored in liquid nitrogen. The QIAamp DNA Blood Mini Kit (Qiagen) was used to prepare genomic DNA for TCR sequencing. Samples were included in the analyses only if all quality control checks were passed.

The source is a man aged 55 to 70 with renal cell carcinoma. Rearrangement joined TRBV29-1 to TRBJ2-7, with 9 bases matching TRBD1. This material consisted of tumor tissue, taken from a patient whose treatment was nephrectomy without radiotherapy. This receptor carries the CDR3 CSVDRGTSYEQYF. At the DNA level, the sequence is TGCAGCGTAGACAGGGGGACATCCTACGAGCAGTACTTC.